The entry that follows covers one T cell receptor (beta chain) sequence. This specimen comes from a study of blood T cell repertoires in COVID-19. Study context: Sites across the United States, Italy and Spain contributed samples from acute and convalescent COVID-19. T cells, B-cell-depleted T cells, or PBMCs supplied cDNA or gDNA.

Original processing methods: Reference gene primer amplification yielded estimated nucleated cell counts. Using immunoSEQ multiplex PCR, the repertoire was profiled, and TCRdb retains in-frame clones only, with some absent. That table is the source of V, J and clone size, and D and trimming were worked out from the DNA. In the table there are 140,000 to 150,000 clones, roughly 89% of which are singletons. The sequence was collected from a woman between 45 and 60 years old with acute or convalescent COVID-19. The sequencing sample was made of peripheral blood.

CDR3: CASTPRGISSGANVLTF. CDR3 sequence (DNA): TGTGCCAGTACCCCTAGAGGCATTTCCTCTGGGGCCAACGTCCTGACTTTC. J is TRBJ2-6 and V is TRBV19; D uncertain. The CDR3 is 17 amino acids. With 7 bases removed from V and 0 bases from J, the gap between germline ends came to 16 bases. The V gene's germline CDR1 is LNHDA and CDR2 SQIVND (reference sequence).